This T cell receptor (beta chain) was recovered during a study of T cell changes during pregnancy in multiple sclerosis. There are 15 residues in the CDR3. Some clones are missing from TCRdb's copy, which holds only in-frame ones; the method was immunoSEQ multiplex PCR. The sample contains roughly 40,000 clones, 91% of which appear only once. This receptor was identified in a female donor with multiple sclerosis, enrolled in a pregnancy study. The chain uses TRBV21-1 and TRBJ2-7; the table's D call, TRBD1, was not checked against the DNA. TRBV21-1 is a recognized pseudogene. The material was CD4+ T cells from peripheral blood mononuclear cells, obtained before pregnancy. Here the CDR3 reads CASSKAPTASYEQYF. In nucleotides, the CDR3 is TGTGCCAGCAGCAAAGCGCCGACAGCTAGCTACGAGCAGTACTTC.